This T cell receptor (beta chain) derives from a study of early T cells in non-severe SARS-CoV-2 infection. Study findings and constraints: VDJdb-based matching was biased toward anti-spike CD8 responses and missed private and CD4 specificities.

As to this clonotype: As yet, its antigen is unknown.

Each single cDNA molecule received a unique molecular identifier. TCRdb reprocessed the 5' RACE reads via MiXCR and lists one record per CDR3 protein. This sample has tens of thousands of distinct CDR3 sequences, with more than 10% found just once. V was cut by 6 bases and J by 8 bases, with 13 bases left in between. The CDR3 spans 13 residues. CDR1 MDHEN and CDR2 SYDVKM come from the germline V gene. The TCR sequence derives from an adult who was a healthcare worker with PCR-confirmed SARS-CoV-2 infection or an uninfected control (not recorded which). The chain has TRBV28 and TRBJ2-2; D may be TRBD1 or TRBD2 (5 bases each). Source material: whole blood. The CDR3 loop reads CASRGTGRGELFF. The DNA for the CDR3 is TGTGCCAGCAGGGGGACCGGCCGAGGGGAGCTGTTTTTT.